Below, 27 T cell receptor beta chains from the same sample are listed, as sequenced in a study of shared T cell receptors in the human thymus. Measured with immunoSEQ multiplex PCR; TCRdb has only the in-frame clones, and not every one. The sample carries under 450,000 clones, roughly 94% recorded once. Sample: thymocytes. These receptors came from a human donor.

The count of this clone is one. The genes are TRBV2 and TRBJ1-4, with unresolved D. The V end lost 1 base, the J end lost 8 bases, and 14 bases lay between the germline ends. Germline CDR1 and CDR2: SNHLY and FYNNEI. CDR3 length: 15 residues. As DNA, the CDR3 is TGTGCCAGCAGTGAAGGACTCTCTACGACCGAAAAACTGTTTTTT. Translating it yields CASSEGLSTTEKLFF.

CDR3 residues: CASSHTQGLTDTQYF. Here the CDR3 DNA reads TGTGCCAGCAGCCATACACAGGGTTTGACAGATACGCAGTATTTT. This chain uses TRBV5-5 with TRBJ2-3; possibly TRBD1 for D (6 bases). V lost 4 bases to trimming and J lost 3 bases, with 15 bases between them. Germline V lookup: CDR1 SGHKS, CDR2 YYEKEE (reference sequence). The CDR3 runs to 15 residues.

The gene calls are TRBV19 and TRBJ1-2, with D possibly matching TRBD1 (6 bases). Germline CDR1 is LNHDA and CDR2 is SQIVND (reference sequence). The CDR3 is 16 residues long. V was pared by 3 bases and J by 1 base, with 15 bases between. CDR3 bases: TGTGCCAGTAGTATGGGACACCGGACTGTTAACTATGGCTACACCTTC. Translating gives CASSMGHRTVNYGYTF.

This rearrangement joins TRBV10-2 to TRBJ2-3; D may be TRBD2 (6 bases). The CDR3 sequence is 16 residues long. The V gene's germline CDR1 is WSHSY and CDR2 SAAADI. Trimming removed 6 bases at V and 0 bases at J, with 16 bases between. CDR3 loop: CASSHPTSRSTDTQYF. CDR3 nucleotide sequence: TGCGCCAGCAGCCACCCTACTAGCCGGAGCACAGATACGCAGTATTTT.

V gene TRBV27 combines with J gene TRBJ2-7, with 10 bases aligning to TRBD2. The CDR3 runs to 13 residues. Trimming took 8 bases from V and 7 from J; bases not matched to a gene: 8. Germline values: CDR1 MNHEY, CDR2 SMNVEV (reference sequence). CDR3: CASSRLAGEEQYF. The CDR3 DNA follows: TGTGCCAGCTCCCGGCTAGCGGGAGAGGAGCAGTACTTC.

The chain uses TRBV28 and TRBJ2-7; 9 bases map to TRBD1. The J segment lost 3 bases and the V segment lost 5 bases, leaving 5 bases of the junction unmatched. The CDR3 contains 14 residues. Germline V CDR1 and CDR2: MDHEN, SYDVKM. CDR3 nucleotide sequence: TGTGCCAGCAGTCCACCGGACAGGGGCTACGAGCAGTACTTC. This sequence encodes CASSPPDRGYEQYF. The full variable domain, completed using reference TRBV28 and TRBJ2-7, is DVKVTQSSRYLVKRTGEKVFLECVQDMDHENMFWYRQDPGLGLRLIYFSYDVKMKEKGDIPEGYSVSREKKERFSLILESASTNQTSMYLCASSPPDRGYEQYFGPGTRLTVT.

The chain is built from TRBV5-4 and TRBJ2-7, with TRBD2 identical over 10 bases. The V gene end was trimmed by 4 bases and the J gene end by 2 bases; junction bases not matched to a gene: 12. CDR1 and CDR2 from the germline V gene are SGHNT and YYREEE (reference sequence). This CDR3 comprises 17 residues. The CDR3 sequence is CASSLPGTSEKTYEQYF. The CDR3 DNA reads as TGTGCCAGCAGCCTACCCGGGACTAGCGAGAAAACCTACGAGCAGTACTTC.

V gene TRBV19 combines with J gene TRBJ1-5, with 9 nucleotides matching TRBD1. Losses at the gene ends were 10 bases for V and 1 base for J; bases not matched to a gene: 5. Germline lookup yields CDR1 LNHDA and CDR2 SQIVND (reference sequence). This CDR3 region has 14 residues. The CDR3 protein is CATWTGESNQPQHF. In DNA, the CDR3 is TGTGCCACCTGGACAGGGGAGAGCAATCAGCCCCAGCATTTT.

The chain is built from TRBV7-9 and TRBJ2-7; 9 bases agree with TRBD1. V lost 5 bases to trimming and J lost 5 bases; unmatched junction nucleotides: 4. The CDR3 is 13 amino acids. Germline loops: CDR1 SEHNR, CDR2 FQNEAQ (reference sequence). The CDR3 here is CASSTRDRDEQYF. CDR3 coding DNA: TGTGCCAGCAGCACGCGGGACAGGGACGAGCAGTACTTC.

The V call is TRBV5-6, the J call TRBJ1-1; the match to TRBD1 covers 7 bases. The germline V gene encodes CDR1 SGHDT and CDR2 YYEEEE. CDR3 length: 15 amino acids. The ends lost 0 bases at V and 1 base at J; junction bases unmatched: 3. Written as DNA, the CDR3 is TGTGCCAGCAGCTTGGGGGGACAGCGGAACACTGAAGCTTTCTTT. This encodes CASSLGGQRNTEAFF.

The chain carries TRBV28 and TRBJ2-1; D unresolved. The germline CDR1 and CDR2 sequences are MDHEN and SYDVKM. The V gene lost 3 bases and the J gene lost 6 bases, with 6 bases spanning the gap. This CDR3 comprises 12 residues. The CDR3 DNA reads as TGTGCCAGCAGTTTTCCCCCCAATGAGCAGTTCTTC. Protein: CASSFPPNEQFF.

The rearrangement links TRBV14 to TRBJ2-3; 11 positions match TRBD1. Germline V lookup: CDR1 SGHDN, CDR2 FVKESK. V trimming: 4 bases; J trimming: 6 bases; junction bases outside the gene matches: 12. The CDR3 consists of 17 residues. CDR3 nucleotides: TGTGCCAGCAGCCGAGGGACAGGGGGTACAAGCATGGATACGCAGTATTTT. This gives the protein CASSRGTGGTSMDTQYF.

The CDR3 sequence is CATRLDSSYEQYF. The CDR3 bases are TGTGCCACCAGGCTGGACAGTTCCTACGAGCAGTACTTC. V and J are TRBV15 and TRBJ2-7; the D gene is possibly TRBD1 (6 bases). The ends were cut back, 6 bases at V and 1 base at J, with 10 bases in the middle. Germline loops: CDR1 LNHNV, CDR2 YYDKDF (reference sequence). CDR3 length: 13 amino acids.

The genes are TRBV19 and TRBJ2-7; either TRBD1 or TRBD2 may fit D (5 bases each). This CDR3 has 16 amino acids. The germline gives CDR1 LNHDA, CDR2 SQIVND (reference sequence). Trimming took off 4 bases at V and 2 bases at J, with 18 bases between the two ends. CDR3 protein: CASSNGGGRRTYEQYF. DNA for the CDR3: TGTGCCAGTAGTAATGGTGGGGGACGTAGAACCTACGAGCAGTACTTC.

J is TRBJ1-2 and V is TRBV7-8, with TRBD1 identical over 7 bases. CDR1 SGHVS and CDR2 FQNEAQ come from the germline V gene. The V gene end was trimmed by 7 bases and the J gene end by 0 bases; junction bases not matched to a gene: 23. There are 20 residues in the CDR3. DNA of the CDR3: TGTGCCAGCATCCAGACCCAGAGGCCCGGGACAGCCGGTACTAACTATGGCTACACCTTC. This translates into CASIQTQRPGTAGTNYGYTF.

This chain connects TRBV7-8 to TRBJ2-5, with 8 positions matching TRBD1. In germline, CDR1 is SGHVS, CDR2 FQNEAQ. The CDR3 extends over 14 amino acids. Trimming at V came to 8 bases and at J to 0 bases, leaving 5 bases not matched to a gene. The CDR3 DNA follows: TGTGCCAGCCGGGGACAGGCCCACCAAGAGACCCAGTACTTC. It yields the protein CASRGQAHQETQYF. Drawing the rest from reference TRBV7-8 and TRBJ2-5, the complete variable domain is GAGVSQSPRYKVAKRGQDVALRCDPISGHVSLFWYQQALGQGPEFLTYFQNEAQLDKSGLPSDRFFAERPEGSVSTLKIQRTQQEDSAVYLCASRGQAHQETQYFGPGTRLLVL.

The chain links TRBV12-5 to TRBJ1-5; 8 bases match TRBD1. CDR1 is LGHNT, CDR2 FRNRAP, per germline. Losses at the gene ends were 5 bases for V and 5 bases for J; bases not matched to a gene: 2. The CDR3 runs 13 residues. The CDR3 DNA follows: TGTGCTAGTGGTGCGGACAGGGATCAGCCCCAGCATTTT. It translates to CASGADRDQPQHF. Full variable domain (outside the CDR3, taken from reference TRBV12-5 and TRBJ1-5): DARVTQTPRHKVTEMGQEVTMRCQPILGHNTVFWYRQTMMQGLELLAYFRNRAPLDDSGMPKDRFSAEMPDATLATLKIQPSEPRDSAVYFCASGADRDQPQHFGDGTRLSIL.

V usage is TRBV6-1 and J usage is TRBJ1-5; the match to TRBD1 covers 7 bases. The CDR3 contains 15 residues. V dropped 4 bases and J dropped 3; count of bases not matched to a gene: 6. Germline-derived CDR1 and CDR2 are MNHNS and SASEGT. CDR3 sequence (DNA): TGTGCCAGCAGTGCCCGACAGGGCCTCAATCAGCCCCAGCATTTT. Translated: CASSARQGLNQPQHF.

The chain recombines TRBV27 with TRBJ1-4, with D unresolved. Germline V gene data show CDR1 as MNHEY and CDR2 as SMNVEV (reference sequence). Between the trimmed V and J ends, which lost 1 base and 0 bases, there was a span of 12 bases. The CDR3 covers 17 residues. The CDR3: CASSLFVGGTTNEKLFF. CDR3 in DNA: TGTGCCAGCAGTTTATTTGTGGGCGGAACAACTAATGAAAAACTGTTTTTT.

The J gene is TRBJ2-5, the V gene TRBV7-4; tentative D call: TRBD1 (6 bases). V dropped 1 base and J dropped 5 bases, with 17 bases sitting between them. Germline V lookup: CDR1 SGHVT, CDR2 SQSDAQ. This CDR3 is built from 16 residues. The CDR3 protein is CASSLVIARGKETQYF. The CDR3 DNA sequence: TGTGCCAGCAGCTTAGTCATTGCCAGGGGTAAGGAGACCCAGTACTTC.

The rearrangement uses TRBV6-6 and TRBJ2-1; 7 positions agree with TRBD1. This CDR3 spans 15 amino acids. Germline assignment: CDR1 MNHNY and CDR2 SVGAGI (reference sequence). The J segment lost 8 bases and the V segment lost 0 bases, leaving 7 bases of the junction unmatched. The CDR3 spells CASSYSQGIRDEQFF. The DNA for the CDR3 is TGTGCCAGCAGTTACTCACAGGGGATCAGGGATGAGCAGTTCTTC.

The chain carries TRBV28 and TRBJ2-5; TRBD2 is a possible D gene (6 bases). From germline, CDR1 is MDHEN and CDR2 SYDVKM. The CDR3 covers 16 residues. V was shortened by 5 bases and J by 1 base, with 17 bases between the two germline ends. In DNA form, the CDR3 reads TGTGCCAGCAGTCCCCCCGGGGGAGATGTCCAAGAGACCCAGTACTTC. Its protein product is CASSPPGGDVQETQYF.

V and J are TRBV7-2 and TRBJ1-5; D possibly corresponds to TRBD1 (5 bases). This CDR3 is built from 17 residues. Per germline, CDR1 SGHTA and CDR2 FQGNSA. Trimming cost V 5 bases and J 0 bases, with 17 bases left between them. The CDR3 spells CASSPLRRGFSNQPQHF. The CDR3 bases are TGTGCCAGCAGCCCCCTCAGGAGGGGATTTAGCAATCAGCCCCAGCATTTT.

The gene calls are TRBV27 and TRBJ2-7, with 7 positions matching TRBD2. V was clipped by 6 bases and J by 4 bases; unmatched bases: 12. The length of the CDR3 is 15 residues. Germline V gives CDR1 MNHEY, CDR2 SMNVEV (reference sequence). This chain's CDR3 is CASRQGGGSQYEQYF. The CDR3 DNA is TGTGCCAGCAGACAAGGCGGCGGGAGTCAGTACGAGCAGTACTTC.

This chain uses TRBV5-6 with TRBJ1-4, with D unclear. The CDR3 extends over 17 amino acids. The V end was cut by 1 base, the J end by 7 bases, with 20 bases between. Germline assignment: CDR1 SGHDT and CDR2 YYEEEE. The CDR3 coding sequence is TGTGCCAGCAGCTTGCGCCCCATAGGACTGGTCCGTGAAAAACTGTTTTTT. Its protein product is CASSLRPIGLVREKLFF.

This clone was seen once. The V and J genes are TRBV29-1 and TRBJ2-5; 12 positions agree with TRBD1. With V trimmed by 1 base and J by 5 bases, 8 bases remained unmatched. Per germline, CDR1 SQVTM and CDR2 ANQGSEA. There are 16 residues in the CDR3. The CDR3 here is CSVEVRDRGRRETQYF. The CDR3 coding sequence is TGCAGCGTTGAAGTCCGGGACAGGGGGCGGCGTGAGACCCAGTACTTC.

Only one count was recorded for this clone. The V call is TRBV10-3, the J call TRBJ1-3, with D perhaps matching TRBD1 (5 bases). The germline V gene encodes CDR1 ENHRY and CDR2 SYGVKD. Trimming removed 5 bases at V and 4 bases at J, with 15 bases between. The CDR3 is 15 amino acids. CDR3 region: CAISIIPGPGNTIYF. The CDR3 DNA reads TGTGCCATCAGTATTATACCGGGGCCGGGAAACACCATATATTTT.